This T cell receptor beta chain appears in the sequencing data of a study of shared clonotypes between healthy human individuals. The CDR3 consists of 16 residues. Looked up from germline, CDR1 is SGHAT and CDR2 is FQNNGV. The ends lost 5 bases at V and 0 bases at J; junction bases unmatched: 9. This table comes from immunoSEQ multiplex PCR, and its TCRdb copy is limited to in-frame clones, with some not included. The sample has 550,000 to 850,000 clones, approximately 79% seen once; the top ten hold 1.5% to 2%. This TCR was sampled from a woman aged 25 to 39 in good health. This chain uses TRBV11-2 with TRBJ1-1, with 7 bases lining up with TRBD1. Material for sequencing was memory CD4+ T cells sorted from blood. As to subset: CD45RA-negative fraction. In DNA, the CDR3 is TGTGCCAGCAGCCGGCTACGGACAGGAGTGAACACTGAAGCTTTCTTT. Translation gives CASSRLRTGVNTEAFF.